This T cell receptor (beta chain) was sequenced during a study of tumor-infiltrating lymphocytes in primary liver carcinoma. Researchers generated TCR beta cDNA from roughly 510 ng of total RNA, relying on a constant-region primer. ARM-PCR, slightly modified, supplied the TCR beta libraries through three nested multiplex PCR rounds. Amplification in the first two PCR rounds was performed using TRBV1-TRBV30 forward primers and a C-beta reverse primer for about 10 cycles each. One entry per CDR3 protein, called by TCRdb with MiXCR from the multiplex PCR reads. The sample contains about 120,000 distinct CDR3 sequences, around 65% of which appear only once. This CDR3 is 16 amino acids long. Germline V gene sequence: CDR1 MGHRA, CDR2 YSYEKL. Comments on this clonotype: Sequence at one end of the junction differs from germline and may be a read error.

DNA and RNA were both co-extracted from approximately 20-30 mg of bulk tissue that had not been sorted. The patients had histopathologically diagnosed primary liver carcinoma, and their disease was treated by surgical resection. Sequencing used tumor-adjacent normal liver tissue. The chain carries TRBV4-1 and TRBJ1-1; the D is unclear. The TCR originated in a woman aged 60-75 years with primary liver carcinoma and hepatitis B virus infection. CDR3 sequence reads: CTSSLSSCMSSTEAFF. CDR3 DNA sequence: TGCACCAGCAGCCTTTCATCATGTATGTCGAGCACTGAAGCTTTCTTT.